The 27 T cell receptor beta chains presented below share a single source sample, sequenced in a study of sequential checkpoint blockade in melanoma. Documented treatment: randomized to nivolumab then ipilimumab (arm A) or the reverse (arm B). The method was immunoSEQ multiplex PCR; TCRdb's version includes in-frame clones alone and lacks a portion of them. The sample gives about 22,000 clones, around two thirds of which show up once; 15% to 20% is in the top ten. The input for sequencing was CD8+ T cells sorted from blood (inferred from file names), taken from a patient given nivolumab and ipilimumab in sequence. These receptors all stem from a human donor with melanoma.

The sample holds a few counts of this clone. The chain recombines TRBV7-9 with TRBJ1-3; D unclear. Germline V gene sequence: CDR1 SEHNR, CDR2 FQNEAQ (reference sequence). This CDR3 region has 13 residues. V lost 4 bases and J lost 4, with 8 bases in between. For the CDR3, the DNA is TGTGCCAGCAGCTACGATCAGGGAAACACCATATATTTT. Translated, it gives CASSYDQGNTIYF. The entire variable domain, with the rest obtained from reference TRBV7-9 and TRBJ1-3, is as follows: DTGVSQNPRHKITKRGQNVTFRCDPISEHNRLYWYRQTLGQGPEFLTYFQNEAQLEKSRLLSDRFSAERPKGSFSTLEIQRTEQGDSAMYLCASSYDQGNTIYFGEGSWLTVV.

V and J are TRBV6-5 and TRBJ2-2, with D uncertain. The CDR3 contains 15 residues. CDR1 and CDR2 (germline): MNHEY, SVGAGI. V dropped 4 bases and J dropped 0 bases, with 9 bases sitting between them. The CDR3 DNA reads TGTGCCAGCAGTTCCCTCTACCCGAACACCGGGGAGCTGTTTTTT. It codes for CASSSLYPNTGELFF.

This chain connects TRBV18 to TRBJ2-3, with 9 nucleotides matching TRBD1. This CDR3 is 15 amino acids long. Germline V CDR1 and CDR2: KGHSH, LQKENI. Losses at the gene ends were 6 bases for V and 4 bases for J; bases not matched to a gene: 8. The CDR3 bases are TGTGCCAGCTCCCACTCCGGGACAGGGCCAGATACGCAGTATTTT. Its protein product is CASSHSGTGPDTQYF. Full variable domain (rest looked up from reference TRBV18 and TRBJ2-3): NAGVMQNPRHLVRRRGQEARLRCSPMKGHSHVYWYRQLPEEGLKFMVYLQKENIIDESGMPKERFSAEFPKEGPSILRIQQVVRGDSAAYFCASSHSGTGPDTQYFGPGTRLTVL.

The J gene is TRBJ1-2, the V gene TRBV5-7; D gene uncertain. TRBV5-7 is an ORF for which the function is uncertain. Trimming cost V 0 bases and J 9 bases, with 9 bases left between them. The CDR3 loop spans 12 amino acids. The chain's CDR3 is CASSLEGVSYTF. In DNA, the CDR3 is TGTGCCAGCAGCTTGGAGGGAGTTAGCTACACCTTC.

In this sample, this clone turned up a few times. The chain couples TRBV6-4 to TRBJ1-5; weak D call: TRBD1 (5 bases). Trimming cost V 2 bases and J 4 bases, with 9 bases left between them. This CDR3 region has 14 residues. Per the germline V gene, CDR1 is MRHNA and CDR2 is SNTAGT. This CDR3 reads CASSDGGDNQPQHF. The CDR3 nucleotides are TGTGCCAGCAGTGACGGGGGGGATAATCAGCCCCAGCATTTT.

CDR3 region: CASSLFPASSYNSPLHF. For the CDR3, the DNA is TGTGCCAGCAGTTTATTCCCAGCGAGCTCCTATAATTCACCCCTCCACTTT. J is TRBJ1-6 and V is TRBV28; no clear D. CDR1 and CDR2 (germline): MDHEN, SYDVKM. V lost 1 base to trimming and J lost 0 bases, with 10 bases between them. The CDR3 spans 17 residues.

This clone was seen more than once but under ten times. The V call is TRBV9, the J call TRBJ2-7; 8 nucleotides line up with TRBD1. The CDR3 covers 16 residues. Germline V gene sequence: CDR1 SGDLS, CDR2 YYNGEE. After removal of 0 bases from V and 2 bases from J, the junction contained 7 bases not matched to a gene. The CDR3 here is CASSVGGQAIPYEQYV. The CDR3 DNA reads TGTGCCAGCAGCGTAGGGGGACAGGCCATCCCCTACGAGCAGTACGTC.

This clone showed up just once. The chain joins TRBV11-1 to TRBJ2-5; possible D gene TRBD2, 7 bases. This CDR3 spans 17 amino acids. Trimming cost V 0 bases and J 1 base, with 15 bases left between them. Germline V gene lookup returns CDR1 SGHAT and CDR2 FQDESV (reference sequence). CDR3 DNA sequence: TGTGCCAGCAGCTTAGCGGCGGGGGCGCTCTCCCAAGAGACCCAGTACTTC. Its protein product is CASSLAAGALSQETQYF.

J is TRBJ1-3 and V is TRBV4-3, with D possibly TRBD1 on 6 matching bases. The germline gives CDR1 LGHNA, CDR2 YSLEER. This CDR3 has 15 amino acids. V was clipped by 1 base and J by 4 bases, with 11 bases between them. The CDR3 protein is CASSQGAGEGNTIYF. CDR3 DNA: TGCGCCAGCAGCCAAGGTGCAGGGGAAGGAAACACCATATATTTT.

The J gene is TRBJ1-2, the V gene TRBV19, with TRBD1 as a possible D gene (6 bases). Trimming removed 1 base from V and 7 bases from J, with 16 bases in between. CDR1 is LNHDA, CDR2 SQIVND, per germline (reference sequence). The CDR3 length is 15 residues. The CDR3 sequence is CASSIVAGDVGGYTF. CDR3 DNA sequence: TGTGCCAGTAGTATAGTAGCAGGGGATGTCGGTGGCTACACCTTC.

This clone has only one observation. V usage is TRBV7-6 and J usage is TRBJ1-2, with 8 bases lining up with TRBD1. Looked up from germline, CDR1 is SGHVS and CDR2 is FNYEAQ. The CDR3 spans 16 residues. V was clipped by 6 bases and J by 4 bases; unmatched bases: 13. CDR3 sequence (DNA): TGTGCCAGCAGTCCCCTGACCGGGACAGGAACCTATGGCTACACCTTC. Translating gives CASSPLTGTGTYGYTF.

The chain carries TRBV4-2 and TRBJ2-3; a possible D gene is TRBD1 (5 bases). CDR1 is LGHNA, CDR2 YNFKEQ, per germline. This CDR3 has 14 residues. V was pared by 4 bases and J by 2 bases, with 10 bases between. CDR3 residues: CASSPGQLTDTQYF. The CDR3, as DNA: TGTGCCAGCAGCCCTGGACAACTCACAGATACGCAGTATTTT.

This chain joins TRBV19 and TRBJ1-1, with D perhaps matching TRBD1 (6 bases). Trimming removed 0 bases from V and 3 bases from J, with 11 bases in between. From germline, CDR1 is LNHDA and CDR2 SQIVND (reference sequence). CDR3 length equals 15 residues. CDR3 in DNA: TGTGCCAGTAGTATAGATACAGGGTTGGACACTGAAGCTTTCTTT. Translation gives CASSIDTGLDTEAFF.

The chain links TRBV27 to TRBJ2-3; maybe TRBD1 (5 bases). This CDR3 spans 15 amino acids. V lost 6 bases and J lost 0, with 13 bases in between. Per germline, CDR1 MNHEY and CDR2 SMNVEV (reference sequence). CDR3 nucleotide sequence: TGTGCCAGCAGGCCTAGGGGTGGGAGCACAGATACGCAGTATTTT. It yields the protein CASRPRGGSTDTQYF.

This clone ranks as hyperexpanded (1% or more). The chain couples TRBV19 to TRBJ1-2; 9 nucleotides agree with TRBD1. The germline CDR1 and CDR2 sequences are LNHDA and SQIVND (reference sequence). J was trimmed by 6 bases and V by 9 bases; bases with no gene match: 8. The CDR3 runs to 13 residues. CDR3: CASSGQGLHGYTF. CDR3 in DNA: TGTGCCAGCTCGGGACAGGGTCTGCATGGCTACACCTTC.

This chain uses TRBV2 with TRBJ2-5; D is perhaps TRBD1 (6 bases). V was pared by 9 bases and J by 5 bases, with 10 bases between. This CDR3 is built from 11 residues. Per the germline V gene, CDR1 is SNHLY and CDR2 is FYNNEI. CDR3 region: CARQGRETQYF. CDR3 DNA: TGTGCCAGACAGGGTCGGGAGACCCAGTACTTC. The full variable domain, with the rest looked up from reference TRBV2 and TRBJ2-5, is EPEVTQTPSHQVTQMGQEVILRCVPISNHLYFYWYRQILGQKVEFLVSFYNNEISEKSEIFDDQFSVERPDGSNFTLKIRSTKLEDSAMYFCARQGRETQYFGPGTRLLVL.

The rearrangement joins TRBV9 to TRBJ1-4, with D perhaps TRBD1 (5 bases). Trimming shortened V by 3 bases and J by 8 bases, and 11 bases separated the two germline ends. CDR1 and CDR2 from the germline V gene are SGDLS and YYNGEE. The CDR3 has 13 amino acids. CDR3 nucleotides: TGTGCCAGCAGCGGGGACTGGAACGAAAAACTGTTTTTT. Translation gives CASSGDWNEKLFF.

The chain is built from TRBV5-1 and TRBJ2-6, with a weak D call TRBD1 (6 bases). The germline gives CDR1 SGHRS, CDR2 YFSETQ. Trimming stripped 4 bases from V and 0 bases from J, with 17 bases between. The CDR3 length is 18 residues. CDR3: CASSLRTAVYSGANVLTF. The CDR3, as DNA: TGCGCCAGCAGCCTGAGGACAGCGGTCTACTCTGGGGCCAACGTCCTGACTTTC.

This clone occurred once. The V gene is TRBV9, the J gene TRBJ1-4, with 7 bases aligning to TRBD1. CDR3 length: 17 amino acids. Germline V gene data show CDR1 as SGDLS and CDR2 as YYNGEE. The ends lost 4 bases at V and 4 bases at J; junction bases unmatched: 13. CDR3 in DNA: TGTGCCAGCAGCCCCACCGTCGGACAGGTGATTAATGAAAAACTGTTTTTT. As protein: CASSPTVGQVINEKLFF.

This rearrangement joins TRBV13 to TRBJ2-6, with 7 bases identical to TRBD1. The germline V gene encodes CDR1 PRHDT and CDR2 FYEKMQ (reference sequence). With 5 bases clipped from V and 0 bases from J, the junction kept 13 bases outside the gene matches. The CDR3 is 19 amino acids. CDR3 in amino acids: CASSVRGSFSSSGANVLTF. Written as DNA, the CDR3 is TGTGCCAGCAGCGTCAGGGGGTCCTTTTCGAGCTCTGGGGCCAACGTCCTGACTTTC.

The genes are TRBV6-5 and TRBJ1-2, with D tentatively TRBD1 (6 bases). V dropped 0 bases and J dropped 6 bases, with 8 bases sitting between them. The CDR3 totals 13 residues. Per germline, CDR1 MNHEY and CDR2 SVGAGI. The CDR3 here is CASSYSTGNGYTF. CDR3 bases: TGTGCCAGCAGTTACTCGACAGGAAATGGCTACACCTTC.

V usage is TRBV7-8 and J usage is TRBJ2-2; D gene unclear. From germline, CDR1 is SGHVS and CDR2 FQNEAQ. This CDR3 region has 14 residues. V lost 10 bases, J lost 4 bases, and 16 bases lay in between. The CDR3 reads CAIVLGVITGELFF. CDR3 nucleotide sequence: TGTGCCATCGTCCTTGGAGTCATCACCGGGGAGCTGTTTTTT.

The chain is built from TRBV7-3 and TRBJ2-7, with 12 bases lining up with TRBD2. The CDR3 is 14 residues long. Per germline, CDR1 SGHTA and CDR2 FQGTGA. V lost 4 bases and J lost 2; bases outside the gene matches: 0. The chain's CDR3 is CASSWTSGAYEQYF. For the CDR3, the DNA is TGTGCCAGCAGCTGGACTAGCGGGGCCTACGAGCAGTACTTC.

This clone was seen only a few times. J is TRBJ2-7 and V is TRBV13, with 9 positions matching TRBD2. With 3 bases clipped from V and 5 bases from J, the junction kept 8 bases outside the gene matches. The V gene's germline CDR1 is PRHDT and CDR2 FYEKMQ (reference sequence). This CDR3 is 15 amino acids long. The CDR3 reads CASSFGRAGGNEQYF. In nucleotides, the CDR3 is TGTGCCAGCAGCTTCGGGCGAGCGGGGGGCAACGAGCAGTACTTC.

This clone turned up a few times. The rearrangement links TRBV9 to TRBJ1-2, with D uncertain. CDR1 SGDLS and CDR2 YYNGEE come from the germline V gene. The CDR3 has 11 amino acids. V was shortened by 3 bases and J by 4 bases, with 4 bases between the two germline ends. CDR3 protein: CASSGGYGYTF. CDR3 nucleotides: TGTGCCAGCAGCGGAGGCTATGGCTACACCTTC.

V usage is TRBV7-2 and J usage is TRBJ2-7, with D maybe TRBD1 (6 bases). Looked up from germline, CDR1 is SGHTA and CDR2 is FQGNSA. This CDR3 region has 13 residues. V was clipped by 4 bases and J by 7 bases, with 14 bases between them. The DNA of the CDR3 is TGTGCCAGCAGCTATATGGGGGCCGGGGAGCAGTACGTC. Amino acid sequence: CASSYMGAGEQYV.

The chain's CDR3 is CASSFQTGLTGNTIYF. The CDR3 DNA reads TGTGCCAGCAGCTTTCAGACAGGGTTAACTGGAAACACCATATATTTT. The rearrangement uses TRBV11-2 and TRBJ1-3, with 7 bases matching TRBD1. CDR1 SGHAT and CDR2 FQNNGV come from the germline V gene. The CDR3 is made up of 16 amino acids. The V gene end was trimmed by 3 bases and the J gene end by 2 bases; junction bases not matched to a gene: 7.